The 27 T cell receptor beta chains below come from one sample, sequenced in a study of post-analysis software for immune sequencing data. These receptors' targets are unknown. Whole-study findings and limits: With TRBV5-6, TRBV5-1 and TRBV20-1 included, about five TRBV segments were more frequent in patients than in controls.

Researchers reported that TCR beta cDNA libraries carried unique molecular identifiers. TCRdb itself ran the PCR reads through MiXCR, one entry per CDR3 protein. Of about half a million distinct CDR3 sequences in the sample, 34% were seen once. Sample: blood. The receptors stem from a girl under 18 with multiple sclerosis.

The V gene is TRBV12-3 or TRBV12-4, the J gene TRBJ2-5, with TRBD2 as a possible D gene (6 bases). Trimming removed 4 bases at V and 5 bases at J, with 11 bases between. This CDR3 comprises 13 residues. The CDR3 bases are TGTGCCAGCAGTTCGGGGGTTTGGGAGACCCAGTACTTC. Protein sequence: CASSSGVWETQYF.

The chain is built from TRBV5-1 and TRBJ1-1, with 10 positions matching TRBD1. Looked up from germline, CDR1 is SGHRS and CDR2 is YFSETQ. The CDR3 is 15 amino acids. Trimming cost V 4 bases and J 4 bases; bases outside gene matches: 7. This chain's CDR3 is CASSPLTGGPTEAFF. As DNA, the CDR3 is TGCGCCAGCAGCCCCCTGACAGGGGGCCCCACTGAAGCTTTCTTT.

There are a few counts of this clonotype. The gene calls are TRBV15 and TRBJ2-1, with D perhaps matching TRBD2 (6 bases). Germline V CDR1 and CDR2: LNHNV, YYDKDF (reference sequence). Trimming removed 1 base at V and 0 bases at J, with 7 bases between. This CDR3 spans 15 amino acids. The CDR3 nucleotides are TGTGCCACCAGCAGAGCGGGACTCTCCTACAATGAGCAGTTCTTC. Translated, it gives CATSRAGLSYNEQFF.

This clonotype was seen a few times. The chain couples TRBV20-1 to TRBJ2-1; D gene ambiguous. The germline V and J ends were trimmed by 3 bases and 10 bases, with 7 bases remaining between them. This CDR3 has 10 amino acids. Germline CDR1 and CDR2: DFQATT and SNEGSKA (reference sequence). The CDR3: CSARIVEQFF. The CDR3 DNA follows: TGCAGTGCTAGGATAGTAGAGCAGTTCTTC.

This chain uses TRBV4-1 with TRBJ2-1; D gene unclear. Germline loops: CDR1 MGHRA, CDR2 YSYEKL. CDR3 length equals 15 residues. V was trimmed by 3 bases and J by 3 bases, leaving 12 bases between them. The CDR3 reads CASSQTQFNYNEQFF. The DNA of the CDR3 is TGCGCCAGCAGCCAGACACAGTTCAACTACAATGAGCAGTTCTTC.

The genes are TRBV13 and TRBJ2-5; TRBD2 agrees at 10 bases. V shed 5 bases, J shed 0 bases, and the junction held 6 bases outside the gene matches. The CDR3 runs 16 residues. Germline CDR1 PRHDT, CDR2 FYEKMQ (reference sequence). In DNA, the CDR3 is TGTGCCAGCAGCCAAGGACTAGCGGAAAACCAAGAGACCCAGTACTTC. It encodes CASSQGLAENQETQYF.

This chain uses TRBV12-3 or TRBV12-4 with TRBJ2-1; D is possibly TRBD1 (6 bases). V lost 1 base and J 8 bases, leaving 12 bases between the germline ends. The CDR3 spans 14 residues. The CDR3 sequence: CASSLVRGYDEQFF. CDR3 DNA sequence: TGTGCCAGCAGTTTAGTCAGGGGTTACGATGAGCAGTTCTTC.

The chain is built from TRBV10-3 and TRBJ1-6; D unclear. The CDR3 has 13 amino acids. The germline gives CDR1 ENHRY, CDR2 SYGVKD. V lost 4 bases to trimming and J lost 4 bases, with 5 bases between them. The CDR3 region is CAISGQYNSPLHF. The CDR3 nucleotides are TGTGCCATCAGTGGTCAGTATAATTCACCCCTCCACTTT.

This clonotype has a single count. The chain couples TRBV24-1 to TRBJ2-5; TRBD1 agrees at 10 bases. V shed 3 bases, J shed 5 bases, and the junction held 11 bases outside the gene matches. Germline V gene data show CDR1 as KGHDR and CDR2 as SFDVKD. This CDR3 has 17 residues. CDR3 sequence: CATSDPSPTGGRETQYF. The DNA of the CDR3 is TGTGCCACCAGTGATCCATCACCGACAGGGGGCAGGGAGACCCAGTACTTC.

The rearrangement links TRBV7-9 to TRBJ2-7; 10 bases align to TRBD1. The CDR3 is made up of 15 amino acids. Trimming at V came to 5 bases and at J to 6 bases, leaving 10 bases not matched to a gene. Germline values: CDR1 SEHNR, CDR2 FQNEAQ (reference sequence). The CDR3 bases are TGTGCCAGCAGCCCCGGTTCCGGGACAGGGGTCGAGCAGTACTTC. Its translation: CASSPGSGTGVEQYF. Complete variable domain (other parts from reference TRBV7-9 and TRBJ2-7): DTGVSQNPRHKITKRGQNVTFRCDPISEHNRLYWYRQTLGQGPEFLTYFQNEAQLEKSRLLSDRFSAERPKGSFSTLEIQRTEQGDSAMYLCASSPGSGTGVEQYFGPGTRLTVT.

The chain carries TRBV12-3 or TRBV12-4 and TRBJ2-7, with TRBD2 matching over 7 bases. The length of the CDR3 is 12 residues. Trimming removed 5 bases from V and 11 bases from J; junction bases left unmatched: 9. The CDR3 bases are TGTGCCAGCAGTCCCGGCAACGGGGGGAAGTACTTC. This sequence encodes CASSPGNGGKYF.

The table lists this clonotype with a few counts. The rearrangement links TRBV20-1 to TRBJ2-4, with D uncertain. Trimming removed 6 bases at V and 4 bases at J, with 10 bases between. The length of the CDR3 is 12 residues. The germline CDR1 and CDR2 sequences are DFQATT and SNEGSKA (reference sequence). The CDR3 region is CSARVEKNIQYF. Written as DNA, the CDR3 is TGCAGTGCCCGGGTAGAAAAAAACATTCAGTACTTC.

The J gene is TRBJ2-2, the V gene TRBV27, with D perhaps TRBD1 (6 bases). This CDR3 comprises 15 residues. V was trimmed by 7 bases and J by 0 bases, leaving 12 bases between them. CDR1 is MNHEY, CDR2 SMNVEV, per germline (reference sequence). The CDR3 nucleotides read TGTGCCAGCACAGGGGTGGGGGCGAACACCGGGGAGCTGTTTTTT. Translating it yields CASTGVGANTGELFF.

In regard to this clonotype: A much larger clonotype is one base distant, so this may be a read error. The gene calls are TRBV29-1 and TRBJ1-2, with D unresolved. The CDR3 is 10 residues long. Germline loops: CDR1 SQVTM, CDR2 ANQGSEA. The ends were cut back, 8 bases at V and 8 bases at J, with 12 bases in the middle. The CDR3 is CSTIGGGYTF. The DNA of the CDR3 is TGCAGCACCATCGGTGGCGGCTACACCTTC.

This clonotype was picked up a small number of times. The J gene is TRBJ1-6, the V gene TRBV6-5, with a weak D call TRBD1 (6 bases). Germline values: CDR1 MNHEY, CDR2 SVGAGI. The V gene lost 6 bases and the J gene lost 9 bases, with 18 bases spanning the gap. The length of the CDR3 is 15 residues. As DNA, the CDR3 is TGTGCCAGCAGCCCGCCGACAGGTCTGGGTTCACCCCTCCACTTT. Translating it yields CASSPPTGLGSPLHF.

As regards this clonotype: At one end, the junction sequence differs from germline, possibly due to a read error. The gene calls are TRBV9 and TRBJ2-5, with 10 bases that match TRBD2. CDR1 and CDR2 (germline): SGDLS, YYNGEE. The CDR3 length is 15 residues. CDR3 protein: CAGSFSGTSEETQYF. The CDR3 DNA reads TGTGCCGGCAGCTTCTCCGGGACTAGCGAGGAGACCCAGTACTTC.

V and J are TRBV2 and TRBJ2-3; TRBD2 matches 10 bases. The CDR3 is 16 amino acids. Trimming took 1 base from V and 4 from J; bases not matched to a gene: 5. Germline values: CDR1 SNHLY, CDR2 FYNNEI. The CDR3 spells CASSEGLAGEADTQYF. Written as DNA, the CDR3 is TGTGCCAGCAGTGAAGGGCTAGCGGGGGAAGCAGATACGCAGTATTTT.

This chain uses TRBV10-3 with TRBJ1-4; D uncertain. The germline V gene has CDR1 ENHRY and CDR2 SYGVKD. V lost 1 base to trimming and J lost 0 bases, with 6 bases between them. The CDR3 loop spans 15 amino acids. The CDR3, as DNA: TGTGCCATCAGTGAGTACACGACAACTAATGAAAAACTGTTTTTT. Amino acids: CAISEYTTTNEKLFF.

Only one count was recorded for this clonotype. The chain employs TRBV11-1 and TRBJ1-2; 7 bases fit TRBD1. This CDR3 has 12 residues. The ends lost 9 bases at V and 8 bases at J; junction bases unmatched: 9. Germline-derived CDR1 and CDR2 are SGHAT and FQDESV (reference sequence). In DNA form, the CDR3 reads TGTGCCAGTAGCAGACGACAGGGAGGCTACACCTTC. Translation gives CASSRRQGGYTF. The full variable domain, in which reference TRBV11-1 and TRBJ1-2 provide the parts outside the CDR3, is EAEVAQSPRYKITEKSQAVAFWCDPISGHATLYWYRQILGQGPELLVQFQDESVVDDSQLPKDRFSAERLKGVDSTLKIQPAELGDSAMYLCASSRRQGGYTFGSGTRLTVV.

The rearrangement uses TRBV6-1 and TRBJ2-7; D remains ambiguous. This CDR3 has 13 amino acids. Per the germline V gene, CDR1 is MNHNS and CDR2 is SASEGT. The V gene lost 1 base and the J gene lost 12 bases, with 16 bases spanning the gap. CDR3 DNA sequence: TGTGCCAGCAGTGAAGTAGACAAATCGTACCGGTACTTC. It specifies CASSEVDKSYRYF.

This clonotype was detected only a few times. The rearrangement joins TRBV7-9 to TRBJ1-2; no clear D gene. The CDR3 is 15 residues long. The germline gives CDR1 SEHNR, CDR2 FQNEAQ (reference sequence). V lost 5 bases, J lost 4 bases, and 17 bases lay in between. The CDR3 nucleotides are TGTGCCAGCAGCGGAGTTTCAGGTTCCCTCTATGGCTACACCTTC. Translation: CASSGVSGSLYGYTF.

This clonotype was picked up a small number of times. The chain carries TRBV28 and TRBJ2-3; D is unclear. The CDR3 is 12 amino acids. Germline-derived CDR1 and CDR2 are MDHEN and SYDVKM. V was trimmed by 6 bases and J by 9 bases, leaving 13 bases between them. DNA of the CDR3: TGTGCCAGCAGCCCTACGCCCGAAACGCAGTATTTT. It yields the protein CASSPTPETQYF.

The V and J genes are TRBV5-1 and TRBJ2-7, with TRBD2 as a possible D gene (6 bases). V lost 4 bases and J lost 0, with 14 bases in between. From germline, CDR1 is SGHRS and CDR2 YFSETQ. This CDR3 region has 15 residues. The DNA of the CDR3 is TGCGCCAGCAGCCGGGAGCCAGGGAGCTCCTACGAGCAGTACTTC. This gives the protein CASSREPGSSYEQYF. The full variable domain, its missing parts supplied by reference TRBV5-1 and TRBJ2-7, is KAGVTQTPRYLIKTRGQQVTLSCSPISGHRSVSWYQQTPGQGLQFLFEYFSETQRNKGNFPGRFSGRQFSNSRSEMNVSTLELGDSALYLCASSREPGSSYEQYFGPGTRLTVT.

The chain couples TRBV25-1 to TRBJ1-5; D perhaps matches TRBD1 (5 bases). CDR1 is MGHDK and CDR2 is SYGVNS in the germline V gene. The V and J ends lost 2 bases and 5 bases respectively, with 13 bases between them. The CDR3 spans 15 residues. The CDR3 nucleotides are TGTGCCAGCAGTGAAGGAAAAGGAGGGGATCAGCCCCAGCATTTT. This translates into CASSEGKGGDQPQHF.

CDR3 protein: CASSRDRREQFF. CDR3 bases: TGTGCCAGCAGCCGGGACAGGAGGGAGCAGTTCTTC. The chain combines TRBV6-5 with TRBJ2-1; 8 nucleotides line up with TRBD1. The CDR3 runs to 12 residues. The V and J ends lost 6 bases and 10 bases, in that order; junction bases with no gene match: 5. The germline V gene encodes CDR1 MNHEY and CDR2 SVGAGI.

This clonotype was seen once. J is TRBJ1-1 and V is TRBV4-2; possibly TRBD1 for D (6 bases). Looked up from germline, CDR1 is LGHNA and CDR2 is YNFKEQ. The CDR3 is 11 residues long. V was cut by 5 bases and J by 11 bases, with 12 bases left in between. The CDR3: CASSARGDAFF. The CDR3 coding sequence is TGTGCCAGCAGCGCAAGGGGGGATGCTTTCTTT.

This clonotype was counted between two and nine times. The chain recombines TRBV28 with TRBJ2-7; 7 bases align to TRBD1. The end of the DNA is better explained by TRBJ2-5, so the J call may be wrong. This CDR3 contains 13 residues. Germline V gene lookup returns CDR1 MDHEN and CDR2 SYDVKM. The CDR3 loop reads CASLDRDSETQYF. CDR3 nucleotides: TGTGCCAGCCTTGACAGGGATAGCGAGACCCAGTACTTC.